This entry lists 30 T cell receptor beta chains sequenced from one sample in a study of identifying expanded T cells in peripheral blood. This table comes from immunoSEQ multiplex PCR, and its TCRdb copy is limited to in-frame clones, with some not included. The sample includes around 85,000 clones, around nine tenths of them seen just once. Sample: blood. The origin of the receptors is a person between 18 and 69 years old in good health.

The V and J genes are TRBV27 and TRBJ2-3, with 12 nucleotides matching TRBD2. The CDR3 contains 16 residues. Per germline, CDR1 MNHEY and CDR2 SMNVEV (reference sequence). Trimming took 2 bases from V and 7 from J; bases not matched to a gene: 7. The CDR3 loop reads CASSLPLAGGRYTQYF. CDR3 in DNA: TGTGCCAGCAGTTTACCCCTAGCGGGGGGGCGTTATACGCAGTATTTT.

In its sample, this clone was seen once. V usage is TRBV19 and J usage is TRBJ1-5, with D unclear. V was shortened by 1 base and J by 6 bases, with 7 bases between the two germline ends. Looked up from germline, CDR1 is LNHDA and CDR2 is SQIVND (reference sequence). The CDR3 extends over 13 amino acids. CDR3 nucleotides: TGTGCCAGTAGTATAGCCTCGACTCAGCCCCAGCATTTT. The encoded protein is CASSIASTQPQHF.

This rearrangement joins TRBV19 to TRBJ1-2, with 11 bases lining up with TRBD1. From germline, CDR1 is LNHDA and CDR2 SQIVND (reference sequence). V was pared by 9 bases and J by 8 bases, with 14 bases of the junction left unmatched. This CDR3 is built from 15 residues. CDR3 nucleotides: TGTGCCAGCAATCCCGGGACAGGGGGTTTGCTAGGCTACACCTTC. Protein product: CASNPGTGGLLGYTF. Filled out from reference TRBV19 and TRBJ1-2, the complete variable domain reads DGGITQSPKYLFRKEGQNVTLSCEQNLNHDAMYWYRQDPGQGLRLIYYSQIVNDFQKGDIAEGYSVSREKKESFPLTVTSAQKNPTAFYLCASNPGTGGLLGYTFGSGTRLTVV.

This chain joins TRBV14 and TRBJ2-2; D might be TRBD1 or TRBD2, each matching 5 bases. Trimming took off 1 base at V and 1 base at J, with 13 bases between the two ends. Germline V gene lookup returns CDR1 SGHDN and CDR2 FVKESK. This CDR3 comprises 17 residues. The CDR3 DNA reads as TGTGCCAGCAGCCAAGCCTGGGGACCGCGGAACACCGGGGAGCTGTTTTTT. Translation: CASSQAWGPRNTGELFF.

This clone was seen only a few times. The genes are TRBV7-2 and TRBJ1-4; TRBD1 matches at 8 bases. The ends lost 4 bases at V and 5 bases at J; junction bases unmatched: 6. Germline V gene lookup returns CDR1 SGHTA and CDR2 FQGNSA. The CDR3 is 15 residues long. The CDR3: CASSSHRTGNEKLFF. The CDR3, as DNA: TGTGCCAGCAGCTCCCACCGGACAGGGAATGAAAAACTGTTTTTT.

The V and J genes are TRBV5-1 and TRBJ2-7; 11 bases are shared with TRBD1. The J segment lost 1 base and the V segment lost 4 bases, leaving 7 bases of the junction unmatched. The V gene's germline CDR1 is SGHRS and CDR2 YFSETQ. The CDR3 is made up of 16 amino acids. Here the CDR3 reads CASSPFGTGGSYEQYF. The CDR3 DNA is TGCGCCAGCAGCCCATTCGGGACAGGGGGTTCCTACGAGCAGTACTTC.

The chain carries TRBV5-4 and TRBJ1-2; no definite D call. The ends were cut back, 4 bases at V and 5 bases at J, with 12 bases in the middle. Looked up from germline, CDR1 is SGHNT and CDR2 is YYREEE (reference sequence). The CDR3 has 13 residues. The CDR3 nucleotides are TGTGCCAGCAGCCCGGAGGTCAGGTATGGCTACACCTTC. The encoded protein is CASSPEVRYGYTF.

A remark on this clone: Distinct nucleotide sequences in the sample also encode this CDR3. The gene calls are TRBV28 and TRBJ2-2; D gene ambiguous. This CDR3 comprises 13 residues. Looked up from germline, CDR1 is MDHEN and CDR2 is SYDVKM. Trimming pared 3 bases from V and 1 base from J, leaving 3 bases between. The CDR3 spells CASSLGNTGELFF. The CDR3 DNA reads TGTGCCAGCAGTTTGGGGAACACCGGGGAGCTGTTTTTT.

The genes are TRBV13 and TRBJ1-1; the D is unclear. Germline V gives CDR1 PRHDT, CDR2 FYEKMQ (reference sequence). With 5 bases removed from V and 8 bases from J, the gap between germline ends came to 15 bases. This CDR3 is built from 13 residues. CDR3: CASSLGGPVEAFF. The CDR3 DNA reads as TGTGCCAGCAGCCTCGGTGGGCCGGTCGAAGCTTTCTTT. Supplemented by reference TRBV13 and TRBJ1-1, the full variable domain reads AAGVIQSPRHLIKEKRETATLKCYPIPRHDTVYWYQQGPGQDPQFLISFYEKMQSDKGSIPDRFSAQQFSDYHSELNMSSLELGDSALYFCASSLGGPVEAFFGQGTRLTVV.

The CDR3 region has the DNA TGTGCCTGGAGTAGAGGACAGGAGAACTATGGCTACACCTTC. The encoded protein is CAWSRGQENYGYTF. J is TRBJ1-2 and V is TRBV30, with TRBD1 matching 7 bases. CDR1 is GTSNPN and CDR2 is SVGIG in the germline V gene (reference sequence). The CDR3 covers 14 residues. V shed 2 bases, J shed 2 bases, and the junction held 5 bases outside the gene matches.

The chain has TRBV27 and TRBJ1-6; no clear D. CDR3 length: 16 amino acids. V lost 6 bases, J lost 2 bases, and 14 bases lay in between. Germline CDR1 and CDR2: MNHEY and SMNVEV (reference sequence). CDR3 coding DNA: TGTGCCAGCAGCCTCCAGGCTAGCACCTATAATTCACCCCTCCACTTT. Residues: CASSLQASTYNSPLHF.

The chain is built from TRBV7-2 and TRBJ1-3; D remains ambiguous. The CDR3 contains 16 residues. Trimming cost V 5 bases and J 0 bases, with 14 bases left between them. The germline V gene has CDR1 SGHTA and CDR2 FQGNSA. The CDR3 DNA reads TGTGCCAGCAGCCCTCACGACCCCAGCTCTGGAAACACCATATATTTT. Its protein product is CASSPHDPSSGNTIYF.

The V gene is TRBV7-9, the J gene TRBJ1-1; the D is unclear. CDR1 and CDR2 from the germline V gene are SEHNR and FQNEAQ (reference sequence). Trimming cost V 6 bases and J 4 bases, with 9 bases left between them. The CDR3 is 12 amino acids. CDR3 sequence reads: CASRAESTEAFF. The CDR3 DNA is TGTGCCAGCAGGGCGGAAAGCACTGAAGCTTTCTTT.

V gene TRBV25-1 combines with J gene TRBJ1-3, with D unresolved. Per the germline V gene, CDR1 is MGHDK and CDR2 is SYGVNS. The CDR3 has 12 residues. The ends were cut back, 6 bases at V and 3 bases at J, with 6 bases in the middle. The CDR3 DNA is TGTGCCAGCAGCAGAGGTGGAAACACCATATATTTT. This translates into CASSRGGNTIYF.

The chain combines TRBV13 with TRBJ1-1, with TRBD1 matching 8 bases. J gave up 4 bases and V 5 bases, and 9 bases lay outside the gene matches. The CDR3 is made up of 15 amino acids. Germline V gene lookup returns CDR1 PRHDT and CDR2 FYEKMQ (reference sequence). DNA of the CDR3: TGTGCCAGCAGCCGCGGACAGGGTCGAGCCACTGAAGCTTTCTTT. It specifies CASSRGQGRATEAFF. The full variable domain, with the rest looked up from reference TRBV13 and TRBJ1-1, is AAGVIQSPRHLIKEKRETATLKCYPIPRHDTVYWYQQGPGQDPQFLISFYEKMQSDKGSIPDRFSAQQFSDYHSELNMSSLELGDSALYFCASSRGQGRATEAFFGQGTRLTVV.

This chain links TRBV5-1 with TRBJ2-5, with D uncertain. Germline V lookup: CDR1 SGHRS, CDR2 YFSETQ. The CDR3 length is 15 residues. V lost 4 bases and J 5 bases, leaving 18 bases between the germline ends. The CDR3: CASSLGYGLGETQYF. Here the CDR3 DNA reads TGCGCCAGCAGCCTCGGATACGGCCTAGGGGAGACCCAGTACTTC.

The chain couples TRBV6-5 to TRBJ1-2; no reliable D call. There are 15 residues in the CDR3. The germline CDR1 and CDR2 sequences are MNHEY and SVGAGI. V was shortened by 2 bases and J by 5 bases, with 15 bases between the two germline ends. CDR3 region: CASSYSVFPGYGYTF. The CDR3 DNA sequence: TGTGCCAGCAGTTACAGCGTGTTCCCAGGATATGGCTACACCTTC.

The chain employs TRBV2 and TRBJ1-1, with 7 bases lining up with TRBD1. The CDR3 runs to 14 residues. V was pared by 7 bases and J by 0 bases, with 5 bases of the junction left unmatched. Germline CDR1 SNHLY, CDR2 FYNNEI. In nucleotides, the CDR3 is TGTGCCAGCAACGGGGGACAGCTGAACACTGAAGCTTTCTTT. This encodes CASNGGQLNTEAFF.

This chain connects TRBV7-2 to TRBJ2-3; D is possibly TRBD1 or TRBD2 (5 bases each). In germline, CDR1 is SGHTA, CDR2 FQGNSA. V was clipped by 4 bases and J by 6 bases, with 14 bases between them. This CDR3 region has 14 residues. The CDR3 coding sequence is TGTGCCAGCAGCTCGGGACCAACACATGATACGCAGTATTTT. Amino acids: CASSSGPTHDTQYF.

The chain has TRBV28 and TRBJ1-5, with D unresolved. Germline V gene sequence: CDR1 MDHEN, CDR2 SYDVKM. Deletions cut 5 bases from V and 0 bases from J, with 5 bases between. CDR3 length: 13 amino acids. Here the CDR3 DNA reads TGTGCCAGCAGTCGTTATAGCAATCAGCCCCAGCATTTT. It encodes CASSRYSNQPQHF. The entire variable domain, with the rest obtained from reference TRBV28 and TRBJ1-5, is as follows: DVKVTQSSRYLVKRTGEKVFLECVQDMDHENMFWYRQDPGLGLRLIYFSYDVKMKEKGDIPEGYSVSREKKERFSLILESASTNQTSMYLCASSRYSNQPQHFGDGTRLSIL.

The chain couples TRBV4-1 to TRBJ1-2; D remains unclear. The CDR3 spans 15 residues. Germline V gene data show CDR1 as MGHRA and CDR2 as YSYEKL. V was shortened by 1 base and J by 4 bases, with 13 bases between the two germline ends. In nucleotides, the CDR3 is TGCGCCAGCAGCCAAGTGGAGGGATCGGCCTATGGCTACACCTTC. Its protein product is CASSQVEGSAYGYTF.

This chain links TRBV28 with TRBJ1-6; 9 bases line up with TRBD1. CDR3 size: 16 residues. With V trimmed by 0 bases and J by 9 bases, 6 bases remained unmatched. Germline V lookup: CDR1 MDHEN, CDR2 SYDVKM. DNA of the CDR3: TGTGCCAGCAGTTTATGGGTGGGACAGGGTGGTTCACCCCTCCACTTT. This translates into CASSLWVGQGGSPLHF.

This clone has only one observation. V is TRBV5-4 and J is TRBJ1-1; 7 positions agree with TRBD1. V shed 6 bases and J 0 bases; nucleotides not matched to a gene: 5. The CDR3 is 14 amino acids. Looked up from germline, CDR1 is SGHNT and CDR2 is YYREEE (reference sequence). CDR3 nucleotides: TGTGCCAGCATGCTAGACAGGGTGAACACTGAAGCTTTCTTT. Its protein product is CASMLDRVNTEAFF.

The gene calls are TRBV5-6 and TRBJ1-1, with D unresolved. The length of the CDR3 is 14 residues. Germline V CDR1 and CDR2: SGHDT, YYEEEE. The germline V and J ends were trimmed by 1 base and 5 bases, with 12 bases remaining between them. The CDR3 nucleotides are TGTGCCAGCAGCTTGCCCCCTTCCCGGACTGAAGCTTTCTTT. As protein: CASSLPPSRTEAFF.

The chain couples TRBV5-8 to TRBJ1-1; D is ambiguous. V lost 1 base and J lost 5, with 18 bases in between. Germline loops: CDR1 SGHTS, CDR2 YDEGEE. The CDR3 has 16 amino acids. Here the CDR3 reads CASSLYMGFLGTEAFF. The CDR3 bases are TGTGCCAGCAGCTTGTACATGGGGTTCCTGGGGACTGAAGCTTTCTTT.

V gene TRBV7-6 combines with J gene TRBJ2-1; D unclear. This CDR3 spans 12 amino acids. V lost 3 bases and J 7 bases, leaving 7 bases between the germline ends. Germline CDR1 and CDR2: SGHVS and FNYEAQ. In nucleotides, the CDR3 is TGTGCCAGCAGCTTTTTAGAGAATGAGCAGTTCTTC. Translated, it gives CASSFLENEQFF.

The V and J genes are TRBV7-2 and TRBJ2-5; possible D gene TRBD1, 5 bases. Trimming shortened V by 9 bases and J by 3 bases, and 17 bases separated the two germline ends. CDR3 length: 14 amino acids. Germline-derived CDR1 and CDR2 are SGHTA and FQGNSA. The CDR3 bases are TGTGCCAGTACGACGGTTGGGGCAGAAGAGACCCAGTACTTC. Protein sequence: CASTTVGAEETQYF.

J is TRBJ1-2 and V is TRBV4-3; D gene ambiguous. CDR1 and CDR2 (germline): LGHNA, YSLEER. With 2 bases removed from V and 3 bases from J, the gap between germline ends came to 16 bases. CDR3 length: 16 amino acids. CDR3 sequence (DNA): TGCGCCAGCAGCCAAAACCCCAAAGGGAGCTACTATGGCTACACCTTC. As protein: CASSQNPKGSYYGYTF.

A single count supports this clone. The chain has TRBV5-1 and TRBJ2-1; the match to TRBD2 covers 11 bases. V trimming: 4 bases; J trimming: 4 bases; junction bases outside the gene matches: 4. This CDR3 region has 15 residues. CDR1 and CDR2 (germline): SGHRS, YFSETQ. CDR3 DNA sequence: TGCGCCAGCAGCGAGGGACTAGCGGTTTACAATGAGCAGTTCTTC. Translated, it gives CASSEGLAVYNEQFF. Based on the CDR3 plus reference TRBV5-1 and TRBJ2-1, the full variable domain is KAGVTQTPRYLIKTRGQQVTLSCSPISGHRSVSWYQQTPGQGLQFLFEYFSETQRNKGNFPGRFSGRQFSNSRSEMNVSTLELGDSALYLCASSEGLAVYNEQFFGPGTRLTVL.

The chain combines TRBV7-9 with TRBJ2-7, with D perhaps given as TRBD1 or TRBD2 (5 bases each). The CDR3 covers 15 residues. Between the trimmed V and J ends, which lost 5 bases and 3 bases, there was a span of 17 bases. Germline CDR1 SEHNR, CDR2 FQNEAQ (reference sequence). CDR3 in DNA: TGTGCCAGCAGCCACCCCGAGGGGACCCTCTACGAGCAGTACTTC. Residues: CASSHPEGTLYEQYF.